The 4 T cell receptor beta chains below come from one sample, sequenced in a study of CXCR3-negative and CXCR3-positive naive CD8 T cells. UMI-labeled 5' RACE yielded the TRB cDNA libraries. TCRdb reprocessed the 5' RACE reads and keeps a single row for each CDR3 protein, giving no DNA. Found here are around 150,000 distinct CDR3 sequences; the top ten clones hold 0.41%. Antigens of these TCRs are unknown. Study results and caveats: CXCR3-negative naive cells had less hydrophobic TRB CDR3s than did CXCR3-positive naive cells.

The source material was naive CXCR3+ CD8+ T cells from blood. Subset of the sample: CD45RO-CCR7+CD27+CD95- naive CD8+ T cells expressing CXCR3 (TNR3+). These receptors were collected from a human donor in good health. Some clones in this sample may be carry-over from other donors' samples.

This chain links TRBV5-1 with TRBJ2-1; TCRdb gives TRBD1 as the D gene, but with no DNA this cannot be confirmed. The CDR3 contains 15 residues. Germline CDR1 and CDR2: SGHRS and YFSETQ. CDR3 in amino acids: CASSLADRAPVEQFF. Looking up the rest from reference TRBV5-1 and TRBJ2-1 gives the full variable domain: KAGVTQTPRYLIKTRGQQVTLSCSPISGHRSVSWYQQTPGQGLQFLFEYFSETQRNKGNFPGRFSGRQFSNSRSEMNVSTLELGDSALYLCASSLADRAPVEQFFGPGTRLTVL.

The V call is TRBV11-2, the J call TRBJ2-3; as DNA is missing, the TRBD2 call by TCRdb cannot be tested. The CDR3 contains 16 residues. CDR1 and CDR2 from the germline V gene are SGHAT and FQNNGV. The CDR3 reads CASSTWTSGVTDTQYF. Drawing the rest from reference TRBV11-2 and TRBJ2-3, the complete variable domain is EAGVAQSPRYKIIEKRQSVAFWCNPISGHATLYWYQQILGQGPKLLIQFQNNGVVDDSQLPKDRFSAERLKGVDSTLKIQPAKLEDSAVYLCASSTWTSGVTDTQYFGPGTRLTVL.

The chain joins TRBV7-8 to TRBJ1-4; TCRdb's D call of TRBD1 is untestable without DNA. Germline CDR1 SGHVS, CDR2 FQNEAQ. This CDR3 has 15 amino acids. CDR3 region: CASSLGDGSNEKLFF.

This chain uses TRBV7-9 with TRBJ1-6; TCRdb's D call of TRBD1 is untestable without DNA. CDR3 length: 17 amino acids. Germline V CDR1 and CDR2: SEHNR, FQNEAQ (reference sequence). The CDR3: CASSPAGRSSYNSPLHF. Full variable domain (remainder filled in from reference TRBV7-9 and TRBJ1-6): DTGVSQNPRHKITKRGQNVTFRCDPISEHNRLYWYRQTLGQGPEFLTYFQNEAQLEKSRLLSDRFSAERPKGSFSTLEIQRTEQGDSAMYLCASSPAGRSSYNSPLHFGNGTRLTVT.